The 2 T cell receptor beta chains reported below all come from one sample, sequenced in a study of regulatory T cells in long-lasting Graves disease. Construction of TCR beta libraries relied on iRepertoire HTBI primers and on Arm-PCR targeting CDR3 regions. TCRdb re-derived calls from the multiplex PCR reads in MiXCR, one entry per CDR3 protein. The profile shows about 400,000 distinct CDR3 sequences, around 15% of them singletons. Time point reported: newly diagnosed GD, antithyroid drugs for less than 3 months. RNA isolated from PBMCs was used to make the TCR library. Here the sequenced sample was peripheral blood mononuclear cells (PBMCs), taken at new diagnosis, from a patient treated with antithyroid drugs. These receptors all stem from a female donor with Graves disease.

This clonotype was detected many times. J is TRBJ1-2 and V is TRBV6-1; TRBD1 aligns across 11 bases. CDR1 is MNHNS, CDR2 SASEGT, per germline. V lost 7 bases, J lost 7 bases, and 8 bases stayed unmatched. The CDR3 sequence is 14 residues long. CDR3 amino acids: CASNEDRGRGGYTF. CDR3 coding DNA: TGTGCCAGCAACGAGGACAGGGGGCGAGGTGGCTACACCTTC.

This clonotype was seen a handful of times. The junction departs from germline at one end; a sequencing error may be responsible. The CDR3 nucleotides read TGTGCCATCAGCGAGTCCGAAAAAAGAAACACCATATATTTT. Amino acid sequence: CAISESEKRNTIYF. The V gene is TRBV10-3, the J gene TRBJ1-3; D not certain. Germline-derived CDR1 and CDR2 are ENHRY and SYGVKD. The CDR3 is 14 amino acids.